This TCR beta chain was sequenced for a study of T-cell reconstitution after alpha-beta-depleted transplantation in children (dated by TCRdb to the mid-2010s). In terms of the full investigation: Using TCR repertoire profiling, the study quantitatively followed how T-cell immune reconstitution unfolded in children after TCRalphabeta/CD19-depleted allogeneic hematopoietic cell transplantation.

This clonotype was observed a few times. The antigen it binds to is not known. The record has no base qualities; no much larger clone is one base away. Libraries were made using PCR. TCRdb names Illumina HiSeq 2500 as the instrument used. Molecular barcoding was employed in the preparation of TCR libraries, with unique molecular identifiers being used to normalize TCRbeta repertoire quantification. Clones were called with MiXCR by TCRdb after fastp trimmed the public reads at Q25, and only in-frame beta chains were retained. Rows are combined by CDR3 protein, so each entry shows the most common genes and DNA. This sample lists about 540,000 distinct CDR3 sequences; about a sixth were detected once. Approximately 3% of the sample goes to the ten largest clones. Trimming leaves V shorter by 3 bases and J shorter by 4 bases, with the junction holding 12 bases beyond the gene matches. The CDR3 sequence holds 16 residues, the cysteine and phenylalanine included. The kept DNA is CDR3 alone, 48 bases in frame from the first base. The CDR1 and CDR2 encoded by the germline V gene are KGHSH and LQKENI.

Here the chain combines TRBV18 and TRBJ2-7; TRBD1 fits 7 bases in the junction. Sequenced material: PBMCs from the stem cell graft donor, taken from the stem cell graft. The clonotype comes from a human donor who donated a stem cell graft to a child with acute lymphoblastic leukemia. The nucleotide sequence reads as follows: TGTGCCAGCTCACCCCTGGGGGACAGTAAACGGTACGAGCAGTACTTC. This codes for CASSPLGDSKRYEQYF.